These 12 T cell receptor beta chains were sequenced from one sample in a study of siplizumab effects on memory and regulatory T cells. Generated by immunoSEQ multiplex PCR, the TCRdb table keeps only in-frame clones and is missing some. Among fewer than 80,000 clones listed, 93% were seen once. Sequences were obtained from CD8+ T cells sorted from blood. These receptors were collected from a human donor in good health.

V is TRBV5-1 and J is TRBJ2-7; weak D call: TRBD1 (5 bases). The CDR3 runs 16 residues. From germline, CDR1 is SGHRS and CDR2 YFSETQ. The V end was cut by 2 bases, the J end by 0 bases, with 15 bases between. CDR3 loop: CASSLLDRQSSYEQYF. CDR3 DNA sequence: TGCGCCAGCAGCTTACTCGACAGACAAAGCTCCTACGAGCAGTACTTC. The full variable domain, in which reference TRBV5-1 and TRBJ2-7 provide the parts outside the CDR3, is KAGVTQTPRYLIKTRGQQVTLSCSPISGHRSVSWYQQTPGQGLQFLFEYFSETQRNKGNFPGRFSGRQFSNSRSEMNVSTLELGDSALYLCASSLLDRQSSYEQYFGPGTRLTVT.

This clone was picked up one time. The chain carries TRBV2 and TRBJ2-5; D uncertain. V was shortened by 6 bases and J by 1 base, with 9 bases between the two germline ends. The CDR3 has 13 amino acids. The germline gives CDR1 SNHLY, CDR2 FYNNEI. CDR3 residues: CASRAPTQETQYF. Here the CDR3 DNA reads TGTGCCAGCAGGGCTCCCACCCAAGAGACCCAGTACTTC.

V usage is TRBV2 and J usage is TRBJ1-5; D ambiguous. The V gene's germline CDR1 is SNHLY and CDR2 FYNNEI. V was clipped by 10 bases and J by 4 bases, with 14 bases between them. The CDR3 totals 13 residues. Here the CDR3 DNA reads TGTGCCACCTCGTTAAGCGGGAATCAGCCCCAGCATTTT. It specifies CATSLSGNQPQHF.

The chain carries TRBV5-6 and TRBJ2-3, with no clear D. The CDR3 loop spans 13 amino acids. The germline gives CDR1 SGHDT, CDR2 YYEEEE. The V end lost 4 bases, the J end lost 5 bases, and 11 bases lay between the germline ends. The DNA for the CDR3 is TGTGCCAGCAGCCCCCAAGGTGGAGATACGCAGTATTTT. This translates into CASSPQGGDTQYF.

The chain is built from TRBV5-1 and TRBJ2-5; the match to TRBD2 covers 11 bases. The length of the CDR3 is 15 residues. Germline-derived CDR1 and CDR2 are SGHRS and YFSETQ. J gave up 3 bases and V 4 bases, and 5 bases lay outside the gene matches. The CDR3 loop is CASSAGLAEKETQYF. Here the CDR3 DNA reads TGCGCCAGCAGCGCGGGACTAGCGGAGAAAGAGACCCAGTACTTC.

The CDR3 bases are TGTGCCAGCAGCGTAGGGGCGGGTCCGATCTACGAGCAGTACTTC. This encodes CASSVGAGPIYEQYF. The V call is TRBV9, the J call TRBJ2-7, with a possible D match to TRBD2 (5 bases). CDR3 length equals 15 residues. The V gene's germline CDR1 is SGDLS and CDR2 YYNGEE. The ends were cut back, 0 bases at V and 3 bases at J, with 13 bases in the middle.

Note on this clone: The junction does not match germline at one end; this may be a read error. The rearrangement links TRBV9 to TRBJ2-1; TRBD2 is a possible D gene (5 bases). The CDR3 contains 15 residues. Germline assignment: CDR1 SGDLS and CDR2 YYNGEE. In DNA form, the CDR3 reads TGTGCCAGCAGCGTAGGAACGGTTGAGGGAGACGAGCGGTTCTTC. Protein: CASSVGTVEGDERFF.

The table lists this clone with a count of one. This chain uses TRBV7-7 with TRBJ2-5, with 7 nucleotides matching TRBD2. The V gene end was trimmed by 0 bases and the J gene end by 2 bases; junction bases not matched to a gene: 0. CDR3 length: 14 residues. The germline gives CDR1 SSHAT, CDR2 FNYEAQ (reference sequence). CDR3 sequence reads: CASSLAGGQETQYF. CDR3 nucleotide sequence: TGTGCCAGCAGCTTAGCGGGGGGGCAAGAGACCCAGTACTTC.

This clone was seen repeatedly, ten times or more. V and J are TRBV19 and TRBJ1-4, with a possible D match to TRBD1 (6 bases). Germline-derived CDR1 and CDR2 are LNHDA and SQIVND (reference sequence). V was shortened by 7 bases and J by 7 bases, with 22 bases between the two germline ends. The CDR3 length is 16 residues. CDR3 in amino acids: CASTPPTGSEVEKLFF. The CDR3 bases are TGTGCCAGTACCCCTCCAACAGGGTCAGAGGTTGAAAAACTGTTTTTT.

The V gene is TRBV2, the J gene TRBJ2-2, with D unresolved. The germline gives CDR1 SNHLY, CDR2 FYNNEI. The CDR3 extends over 13 amino acids. Deletions cut 4 bases from V and 6 bases from J, with 9 bases between. The CDR3 is CASSASGPGELFF. The CDR3 region has the DNA TGTGCCAGCAGTGCCTCTGGGCCCGGGGAGCTGTTTTTT.

The J gene is TRBJ2-5, the V gene TRBV4-2; 14 bases align to TRBD2. The ends lost 4 bases at V and 0 bases at J; junction bases unmatched: 7. The CDR3 extends over 18 amino acids. CDR1 and CDR2 from the germline V gene are LGHNA and YNFKEQ. The CDR3 spells CASSPGLAGGLYQETQYF. The CDR3 DNA sequence: TGTGCCAGCAGCCCTGGACTAGCGGGGGGCTTATACCAAGAGACCCAGTACTTC.

V gene TRBV9 combines with J gene TRBJ2-7, with D perhaps matching TRBD1 (7 bases). Trimming took 3 bases from V and 5 from J, leaving 15 bases between them. This CDR3 region has 14 residues. Germline V gives CDR1 SGDLS, CDR2 YYNGEE. The CDR3 loop reads CASSGGTASDEQYF. The CDR3, as DNA: TGTGCCAGCAGCGGCGGGACAGCGAGTGACGAGCAGTACTTC.